Described below is a single T cell receptor beta chain sequence and its context. In germline, CDR1 is SGHNT, CDR2 YYREEE (reference sequence). The CDR3 is made up of 15 amino acids. Trimming shortened V by 1 base and J by 4 bases, and 11 bases separated the two germline ends. These data are taken from a study of T cells in narcolepsy. Data came from immunoSEQ multiplex PCR; TCRdb stores just in-frame clones and leaves some out. The sample comprises 30,000 to 45,000 clones, around 90% of which are singletons, and approximately 0.8% rests with the top ten. The TCR comes from a human donor with narcolepsy. Material for sequencing was CD45RA- memory CD4+ T cells from PBMCs. The chain carries TRBV5-4 and TRBJ2-2; D unclear. CDR3 nucleotides: TGTGCCAGCAGCTTGCCTAAACAGAGCACCGGGGAGCTGTTTTTT. It specifies CASSLPKQSTGELFF.